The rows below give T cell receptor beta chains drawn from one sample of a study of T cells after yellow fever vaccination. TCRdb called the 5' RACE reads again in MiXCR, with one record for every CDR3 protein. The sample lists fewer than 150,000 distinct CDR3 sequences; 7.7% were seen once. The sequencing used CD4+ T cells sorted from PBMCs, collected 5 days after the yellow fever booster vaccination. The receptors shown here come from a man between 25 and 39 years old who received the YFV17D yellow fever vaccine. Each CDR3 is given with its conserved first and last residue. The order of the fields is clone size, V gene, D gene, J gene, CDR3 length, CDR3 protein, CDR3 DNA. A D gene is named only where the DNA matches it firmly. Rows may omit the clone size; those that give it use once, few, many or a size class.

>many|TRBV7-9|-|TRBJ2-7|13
CASSSGEGYEQYF
TGTGCCAGCAGCTCTGGGGAAGGCTACGAGCAGTACTTC
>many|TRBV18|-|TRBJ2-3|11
CASTLGDTQYF
TGTGCCAGCACCCTAGGGGATACGCAGTATTTT
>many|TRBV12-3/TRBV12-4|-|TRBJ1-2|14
CASARGSGHYGYTF
TGTGCCTCCGCGAGGGGAAGCGGTCACTATGGCTACACCTTC
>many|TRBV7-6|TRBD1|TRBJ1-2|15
CASSPGQGSWYGYTF
TGTGCCAGCAGCCCCGGACAGGGTAGTTGGTATGGCTACACCTTC
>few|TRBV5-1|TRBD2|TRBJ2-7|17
CASSPATQRGSSYEQYF
TGCGCCAGCAGCCCGGCGACACAGCGGGGAAGCTCCTACGAGCAGTACTTC
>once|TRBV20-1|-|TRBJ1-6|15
CSALHASSYNSPLHF
TGCAGTGCTCTACATGCGAGCTCCTATAATTCACCCCTCCACTTT
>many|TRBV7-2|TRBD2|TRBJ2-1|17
CASSETFTSGSLNEQFF
TGTGCCAGCAGCGAGACCTTTACTAGCGGCAGCCTCAATGAGCAGTTCTTC
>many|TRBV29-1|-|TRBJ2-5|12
CSVVGHSETQYF
TGCAGCGTTGTAGGTCATTCGGAGACCCAGTACTTC
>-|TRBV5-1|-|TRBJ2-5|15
CASSLGHGNRETQYF
TGCGCCAGCAGCTTGGGTCACGGAAATCGAGAGACCCAGTACTTC
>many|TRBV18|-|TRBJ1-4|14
CASSPRGNNEKLFF
TGTGCCAGCTCACCACGGGGAAATAATGAAAAACTGTTTTTT
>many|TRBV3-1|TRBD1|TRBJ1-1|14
CASSQAGQGTEAFF
TGTGCCAGCAGCCAAGCGGGACAGGGCACTGAAGCTTTCTTT
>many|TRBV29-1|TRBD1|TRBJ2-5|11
CSVGQRETQYF
TGCAGCGTGGGACAGCGAGAGACCCAGTACTTC
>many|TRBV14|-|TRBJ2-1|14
CASSRDLSYNEQFF
TGTGCCAGCAGCCGGGACCTCTCCTACAATGAGCAGTTCTTC
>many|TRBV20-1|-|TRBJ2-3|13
CSAKDSVTDTQYF
TGCAGTGCTAAGGATAGCGTAACAGATACGCAGTATTTT
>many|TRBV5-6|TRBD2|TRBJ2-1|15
CASSPGTSEYNEQFF
TGTGCCAGCAGTCCTGGGACTAGCGAATACAATGAGCAGTTCTTC
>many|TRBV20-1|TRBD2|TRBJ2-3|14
CSARALAGTDTQYF
TGCAGTGCTAGGGCGTTAGCGGGAACAGATACGCAGTATTTT
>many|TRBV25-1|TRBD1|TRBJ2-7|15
CASSPRTGGVYEQYF
TGTGCCAGCAGTCCCCGGACAGGGGGGGTGTACGAGCAGTACTTC
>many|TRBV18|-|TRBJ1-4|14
CASSPGHRLGKLFF
TGTGCCAGCTCACCAGGACACCGCCTCGGAAAACTGTTTTTT
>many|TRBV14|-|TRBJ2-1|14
CASSQVPGYNEQFF
TGTGCCAGCAGCCAAGTACCGGGGTACAATGAGCAGTTCTTC
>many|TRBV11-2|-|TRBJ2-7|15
CASSIEFAGSHEQYF
TGTGCCAGCAGCATTGAATTCGCAGGGAGCCACGAGCAGTACTTC
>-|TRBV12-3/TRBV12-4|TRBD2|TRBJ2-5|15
CASSPSGRGQETQYF
TGTGCCAGCAGTCCTAGCGGGAGAGGGCAAGAGACCCAGTACTTC
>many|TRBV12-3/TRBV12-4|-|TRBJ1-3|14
CASTLWVDGNTIYF
TGTGCCAGCACCCTGTGGGTGGACGGAAACACCATATATTTT
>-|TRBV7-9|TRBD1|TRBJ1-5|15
CASSRTGGSEQPQHF
TGTGCCAGCAGCCGGACAGGGGGCAGCGAGCAGCCCCAGCATTTT
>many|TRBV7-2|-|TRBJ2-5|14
CASSFRPGQETQYF
TGTGCCAGCAGCTTTAGGCCCGGGCAAGAGACCCAGTACTTC
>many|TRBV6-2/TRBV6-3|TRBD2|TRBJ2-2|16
CASFSGGGRNTGELFF
TGTGCCAGCTTCTCAGGTGGCGGGAGGAACACCGGGGAGCTGTTTTTT
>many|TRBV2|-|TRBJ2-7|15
CASSAPRDGSYEQYF
TGTGCCAGCAGCGCTCCCCGGGACGGAAGTTACGAGCAGTACTTC
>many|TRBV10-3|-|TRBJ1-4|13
CAASTATNEKLFF
TGTGCCGCATCAACGGCAACTAATGAAAAACTGTTTTTT
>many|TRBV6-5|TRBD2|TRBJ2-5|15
CASLLMAGAEETQYF
TGTGCCAGCCTCTTAATGGCGGGAGCGGAGGAGACCCAGTACTTC
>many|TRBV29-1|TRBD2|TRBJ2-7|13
CSVSGTSGYEQYF
TGCAGCGTTTCCGGGACTAGCGGATACGAGCAGTACTTC
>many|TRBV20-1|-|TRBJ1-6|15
CSARDQIESGQTLHF
TGCAGTGCTAGGGACCAAATAGAATCCGGGCAGACCCTCCACTTT
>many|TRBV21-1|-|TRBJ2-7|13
CASSRESVVEQYF
TGTGCCAGCAGCCGGGAATCGGTTGTAGAGCAGTACTTC
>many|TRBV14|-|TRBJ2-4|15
CASSQGQPLKNIQYF
TGTGCCAGCAGCCAAGGACAACCTCTAAAAAACATTCAGTACTTC
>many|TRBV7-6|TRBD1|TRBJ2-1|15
CASSIRDRGYNEQFF
TGTGCCAGCAGCATCCGGGACAGGGGTTATAATGAGCAGTTCTTC
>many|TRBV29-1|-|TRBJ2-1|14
CSVDSERAMNEQFF
TGCAGCGTTGACTCCGAGCGGGCCATGAATGAGCAGTTCTTC
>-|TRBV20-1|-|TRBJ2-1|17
CSAHRGLTSTTYNEQFF
TGCAGTGCCCACCGGGGTTTGACTAGTACAACCTACAATGAGCAGTTCTTC
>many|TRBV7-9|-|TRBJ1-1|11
CATRRNTEAFF
TGTGCCACGAGGAGGAACACTGAAGCTTTCTTT
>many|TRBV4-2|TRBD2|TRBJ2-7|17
CASSQAGTSGRNYEQYF
TGTGCCAGCAGCCAAGCCGGGACTAGCGGGAGGAATTACGAGCAGTACTTC
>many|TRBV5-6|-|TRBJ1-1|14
CASSLGTSSTEAFF
TGTGCCAGCAGCTTGGGTACCAGTTCCACTGAAGCTTTCTTT
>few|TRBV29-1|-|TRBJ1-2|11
CSTRDIYGYTF
TGCAGCACACGGGACATATATGGCTACACCTTC
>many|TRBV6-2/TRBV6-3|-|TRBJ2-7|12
CASRIGAGEQYF
TGTGCCAGCCGGATAGGAGCTGGGGAGCAGTACTTC
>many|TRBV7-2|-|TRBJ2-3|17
CASSLSPPGAITDTQYF
TGTGCCAGCAGCCTCTCCCCCCCGGGGGCGATCACAGATACGCAGTATTTT
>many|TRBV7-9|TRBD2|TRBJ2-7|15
CASSPGLAVTYEQYF
TGTGCCAGCAGCCCGGGACTAGCGGTTACCTACGAGCAGTACTTC
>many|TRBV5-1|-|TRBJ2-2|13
CASSHRDPGELFF
TGCGCCAGCAGCCACAGGGATCCCGGGGAGCTGTTTTTT
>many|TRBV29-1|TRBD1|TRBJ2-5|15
CSVPPPGQGQETQYF
TGCAGCGTCCCGCCGCCGGGACAGGGACAAGAGACCCAGTACTTC
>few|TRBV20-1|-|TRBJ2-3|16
CSARAPLAEPPDTQYF
TGCAGTGCTAGAGCCCCCCTGGCGGAGCCTCCAGATACGCAGTATTTT